These 17 T cell receptor beta chains were sequenced from one sample in a study of vaccination and CD4 T cells after COVID-19. Their antigens are not known. This sample's treatment: approximately 11-day PBMC culture with coronavirus spike peptide pools or control peptides (ViraFEST assay). The Oncomine TCR Beta short-read assay generated sequence data from the DNA of cultured CD4+ T cells. TCRdb reprocessed the PCR reads via MiXCR and lists one record per CDR3 protein. The sample includes roughly 11,000 distinct CDR3 sequences, around 47% of them seen just once. The sequenced material came from CD4+ T cells from blood, cultured in vitro. The origin of the receptors is a human donor who had recovered from COVID-19.

This clonotype was seen a handful of times. The rearrangement joins TRBV6-5 to TRBJ2-7, with D hard to call. In germline, CDR1 is MNHEY, CDR2 SVGAGI. This CDR3 comprises 11 residues. V shed 6 bases and J shed 5 bases, with 8 bases lying between them. Here the CDR3 DNA reads TGTGCCAGCAGGTTACTCAACGAGCAGTACTTC. Its translation: CASRLLNEQYF.

In its sample, this clonotype was seen a few times. This rearrangement joins TRBV6-1 to TRBJ2-4, with D maybe TRBD1 (7 bases). The CDR3 covers 13 residues. Trimming removed 6 bases at V and 8 bases at J, with 14 bases between. CDR1 and CDR2 from the germline V gene are MNHNS and SASEGT. The CDR3 spells CASRGGQKDIQYF. As DNA, the CDR3 is TGTGCCAGCAGGGGGGGACAGAAAGACATTCAGTACTTC.

Sample share makes this clonotype medium-sized. The genes are TRBV2 and TRBJ1-2; D gene ambiguous. The germline V gene encodes CDR1 SNHLY and CDR2 FYNNEI. CDR3 length equals 11 residues. The V end lost 5 bases, the J end lost 5 bases, and 6 bases lay between the germline ends. The CDR3 loop reads CASSSEYGYTF. The CDR3 nucleotides read TGTGCCAGCAGTAGTGAATATGGCTACACCTTC.

The chain employs TRBV11-3 and TRBJ2-1; weak D call: TRBD2 (6 bases). The CDR3 covers 11 residues. Trimming shortened V by 6 bases and J by 9 bases, and 9 bases separated the two germline ends. Germline CDR1 reads SGHNT; CDR2 reads YENEEA. The CDR3 protein is CASRFSGEQFF. The DNA for the CDR3 is TGTGCCAGCAGATTTAGCGGTGAGCAGTTCTTC.

V is TRBV6-1 and J is TRBJ2-2; 8 bases match TRBD2. The CDR3 contains 14 residues. V dropped 6 bases and J dropped 7; count of bases not matched to a gene: 7. CDR1 is MNHNS, CDR2 SASEGT, per germline. The CDR3 spells CASRMYGGVGELFF. In DNA form, the CDR3 reads TGTGCCAGCAGGATGTACGGGGGGGTCGGGGAGCTGTTTTTT.

The V call is TRBV7-2, the J call TRBJ1-4; D gene unclear. Trimming shortened V by 1 base and J by 11 bases, and 14 bases separated the two germline ends. CDR1 and CDR2 (germline): SGHTA, FQGNSA. The CDR3 length is 14 residues. CDR3 sequence (DNA): TGTGCCAGCAGCTTAGGTGTCGGTTTGGGGAAACTGTTTTTT. Its protein product is CASSLGVGLGKLFF.

The chain links TRBV7-9 to TRBJ1-2; D ambiguous. CDR3 length: 8 residues. Germline V gene data show CDR1 as SEHNR and CDR2 as FQNEAQ (reference sequence). Trimming shortened V by 6 bases and J by 9 bases, and 2 bases separated the two germline ends. The chain's CDR3 is CASSRYTF. In DNA, the CDR3 is TGTGCCAGCAGTCGCTACACCTTC. Filled out from reference TRBV7-9 and TRBJ1-2, the complete variable domain reads DTGVSQNPRHKITKRGQNVTFRCDPISEHNRLYWYRQTLGQGPEFLTYFQNEAQLEKSRLLSDRFSAERPKGSFSTLEIQRTEQGDSAMYLCASSRYTFGSGTRLTVV.

The genes are TRBV7-9 and TRBJ2-3, with D uncertain. This CDR3 is 14 amino acids long. V was pared by 2 bases and J by 7 bases, with 13 bases between. CDR1 is SEHNR and CDR2 is FQNEAQ in the germline V gene (reference sequence). In nucleotides, the CDR3 is TGTGCCAGCAGCTTAAGGCCAGCTCAAAATACGCAGTATTTT. It is translated as CASSLRPAQNTQYF.

The CDR3 region is CASSLEHRGSYNSPLHF. CDR3 coding DNA: TGTGCCAGCAGCCTGGAACATAGAGGCTCCTATAATTCACCCCTCCACTTT. The chain recombines TRBV7-2 with TRBJ1-6; D is unresolved. Germline CDR1 and CDR2: SGHTA and FQGNSA. V lost 5 bases and J 0 bases, leaving 14 bases between the germline ends. This CDR3 comprises 17 residues.

The DNA of the CDR3 is TGTGCCAGCAGCTTGGCGGGACTAGCTAAAGGCAATGAGCAGTTCTTC. It yields the protein CASSLAGLAKGNEQFF. The chain couples TRBV5-4 to TRBJ2-1; 9 bases map to TRBD2. The CDR3 is 16 amino acids. Unmatched junction bases numbered 7, after V lost 0 bases and J lost 6 bases. CDR1 and CDR2 from the germline V gene are SGHNT and YYREEE (reference sequence).

This sequence joins TRBV6-5 and TRBJ2-4; tentative D call: TRBD2 (6 bases). V lost 0 bases, J lost 6 bases, and 9 bases lay in between. CDR3 length: 14 amino acids. Germline CDR1 reads MNHEY; CDR2 reads SVGAGI. The CDR3: CASSYSRDSNIQYF. The CDR3 nucleotides read TGTGCCAGCAGTTACTCGCGGGATTCAAACATTCAGTACTTC.

The V call is TRBV11-3, the J call TRBJ1-1; maybe TRBD1 (6 bases). V dropped 5 bases and J dropped 0 bases, with 10 bases sitting between them. This CDR3 region has 14 residues. Germline CDR1 reads SGHNT; CDR2 reads YENEEA. The CDR3 spells CASSQDRLNTEAFF. CDR3 bases: TGTGCCAGCAGCCAGGACAGATTGAACACTGAAGCTTTCTTT.

The chain joins TRBV27 to TRBJ1-4; D is unclear. The germline V and J ends were trimmed by 6 bases and 4 bases, with 15 bases remaining between them. The V gene's germline CDR1 is MNHEY and CDR2 SMNVEV (reference sequence). The CDR3 covers 15 residues. CDR3: CASRRSVGNNEKLFF. The CDR3, as DNA: TGTGCCAGCAGGAGAAGTGTGGGGAATAATGAAAAACTGTTTTTT.

This clonotype was seen only a few times. The chain employs TRBV6-2 or TRBV6-3 and TRBJ1-2, with D hard to call. The CDR3 loop spans 13 amino acids. The germline CDR1 and CDR2 sequences are MNHEY and SVGEGT. Deletions cut 5 bases from V and 4 bases from J, with 11 bases between. The CDR3 spells CASSLAAGYGYTF. CDR3 DNA sequence: TGTGCCAGCAGTCTCGCGGCAGGCTATGGCTACACCTTC.

This clonotype was detected a few times. The rearrangement uses TRBV25-1 and TRBJ2-3; D uncertain. This CDR3 spans 14 amino acids. CDR1 and CDR2 from the germline V gene are MGHDK and SYGVNS. The V gene lost 6 bases and the J gene lost 6 bases, with 16 bases spanning the gap. The DNA of the CDR3 is TGTGCCAGCAGCGAAAGGTGGGCTTCTGATACGCAGTATTTT. It specifies CASSERWASDTQYF.

This clonotype occurred once. The chain is built from TRBV7-9 and TRBJ2-3, with 10 bases lining up with TRBD2. There are 16 residues in the CDR3. Losses at the gene ends were 3 bases for V and 4 bases for J; bases not matched to a gene: 7. Germline V gives CDR1 SEHNR, CDR2 FQNEAQ (reference sequence). For the CDR3, the DNA is TGTGCCAGCAGCTTCGGGAGCGGGGGGGCCCCAGATACGCAGTATTTT. It is translated as CASSFGSGGAPDTQYF.

The sample holds a few counts of this clonotype. The chain uses TRBV7-6 and TRBJ2-7, with D unclear. The germline V and J ends were trimmed by 5 bases and 2 bases, with 16 bases remaining between them. The CDR3 is 15 residues long. Germline V CDR1 and CDR2: SGHVS, FNYEAQ. The CDR3 DNA sequence: TGTGCCAGCAGCGCCCCCGGTACCGAACCCTACGAGCAGTACTTC. The encoded protein is CASSAPGTEPYEQYF.